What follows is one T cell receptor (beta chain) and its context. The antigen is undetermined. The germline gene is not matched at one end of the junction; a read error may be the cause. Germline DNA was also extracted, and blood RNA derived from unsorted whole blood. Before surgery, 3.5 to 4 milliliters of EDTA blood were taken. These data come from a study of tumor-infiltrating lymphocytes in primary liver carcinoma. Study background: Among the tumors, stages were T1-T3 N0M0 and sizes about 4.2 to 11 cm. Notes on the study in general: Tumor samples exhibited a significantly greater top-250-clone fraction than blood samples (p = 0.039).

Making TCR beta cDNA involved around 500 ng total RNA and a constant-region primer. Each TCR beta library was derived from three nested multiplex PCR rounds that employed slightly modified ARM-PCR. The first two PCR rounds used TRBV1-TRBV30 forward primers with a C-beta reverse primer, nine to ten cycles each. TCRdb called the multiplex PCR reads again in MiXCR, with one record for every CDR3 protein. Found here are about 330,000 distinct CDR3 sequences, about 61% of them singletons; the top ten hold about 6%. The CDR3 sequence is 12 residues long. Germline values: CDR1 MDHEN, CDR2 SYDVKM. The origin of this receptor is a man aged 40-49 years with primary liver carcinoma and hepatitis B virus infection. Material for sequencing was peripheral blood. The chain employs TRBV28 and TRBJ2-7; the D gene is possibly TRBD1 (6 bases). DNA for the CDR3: TGTGCCAGCAGTTTGGCCTACAGGGAGCGGTACTTC. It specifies CASSLAYRERYF.